This TCR beta chain was recorded in a study of T cells in Graves' hyperthyroidism and ophthalmopathy. This clonotype was observed many times. TCR beta CDR3 regions were amplified from RNA transcripts. The HTBI primer set served for first-round RT-PCR of the TCR CDR3. TCRdb reprocessed the multiplex PCR reads via MiXCR and lists one record per CDR3 protein. This table has some 510,000 distinct CDR3 sequences, less than 25% appearing once. This CDR3 has 15 residues. Germline values: CDR1 LNHDA, CDR2 SQIVND (reference sequence). V was clipped by 3 bases and J by 3 bases, with 12 bases between them. The source of this sequence is a man younger than 35 with Graves' hyperthyroidism. Sequencing used blood. V is TRBV19 and J is TRBJ1-5; D ambiguous. CDR3 protein: CASSIRMGFNQPQHF. In DNA form, the CDR3 reads TGTGCCAGTAGTATCAGGATGGGGTTCAATCAGCCCCAGCATTTT.